These T cell receptor beta chains were read from a single sample in a study of T cell changes during pregnancy in multiple sclerosis. The repertoire was sequenced with immunoSEQ multiplex PCR; TCRdb's copy has only in-frame clones and lacks some. The sample carries 35,000 to 45,000 clones, roughly nine tenths recorded once. Sequenced here: CD4+ T cells from peripheral blood mononuclear cells, sampled in the first trimester of pregnancy. All receptors derive from a female donor with multiple sclerosis, enrolled in a pregnancy study. The CDR3 runs from the conserved cysteine through the conserved F or W. The D gene is left open where the match is weak. The size entry is marked missing in some rows and otherwise reads once, few, many or a size class.

NA,TRBV19,TRBJ1-3,15,NA,CASSYRSISGNTIYF,TGTGCCAGTAGCTACCGATCTATTTCTGGAAACACCATATATTTT
NA,TRBV20-1,TRBJ1-1,11,NA,CSARVQLEAFF,TGCAGTGCTAGAGTACAGCTTGAAGCTTTCTTT
TRBD1,TRBV15,TRBJ1-2,16,NA,CATSRARDSSNYGYTF,TGTGCCACCAGCAGAGCCAGGGACAGCTCTAACTATGGCTACACCTTC
TRBD1,TRBV4-1,TRBJ1-1,19,once,CASSQVSGVARGTNTEAFF,TGCGCCAGCAGCCAGGTTTCAGGGGTCGCCAGGGGGACGAACACTGAAGCTTTCTTT
NA,TRBV30,TRBJ2-4,15,NA,CAWSKGPREQNIQYF,TGTGCCTGGAGTAAAGGGCCTCGGGAGCAAAACATTCAGTACTTC
NA,TRBV4-2,TRBJ1-4,16,NA,CASSQEARSTNEKLFF,TGTGCCAGCAGCCAAGAGGCGCGGTCAACTAATGAAAAACTGTTTTTT
NA,TRBV9,TRBJ2-5,13,NA,CASSTEAIETQYF,TGTGCCAGCAGTACGGAAGCGATAGAGACCCAGTACTTC
TRBD2,TRBV6-6,TRBJ2-3,16,once,CASSTRAAGNTDTQYF,TGTGCCAGCAGTACAAGGGCAGCGGGGAACACAGATACGCAGTATTTT
TRBD1,TRBV7-2,TRBJ1-5,19,NA,CASSSGWGQGSVGNQPQHF,TGTGCCAGCAGCTCCGGGTGGGGACAGGGAAGCGTGGGGAATCAGCCCCAGCATTTT
TRBD1,TRBV5-6,TRBJ1-1,18,NA,CASTPRGQGSFRFTEAFF,TGTGCCAGCACCCCCCGGGGACAGGGTTCATTTAGATTCACTGAAGCTTTCTTT
NA,TRBV20-1,TRBJ2-7,11,NA,CRIKTGTKQYF,TGCAGGATAAAGACAGGTACGAAGCAGTACTTC
TRBD2,TRBV18,TRBJ2-1,15,NA,CASSPTSGSYNEQFF,TGTGCCAGCTCACCGACTAGCGGTTCCTACAATGAGCAGTTCTTC
TRBD2,TRBV7-6,TRBJ2-1,21,once,CASSLAWRGTSGTSSYNEQFF,TGTGCCAGCAGCTTAGCTTGGAGAGGGACTAGCGGGACCAGCTCCTACAATGAGCAGTTCTTC
TRBD1,TRBV7-8,TRBJ2-7,14,once,CASSLGQGAYEQYF,TGTGCCAGCAGCTTAGGACAGGGGGCCTACGAGCAGTACTTC
NA,TRBV7-9,TRBJ2-7,12,NA,CASSSVSNEQYF,TGTGCCAGCAGCTCAGTAAGTAACGAGCAGTACTTC
TRBD1,TRBV9,TRBJ2-7,14,NA,CASSVATGGYEQYF,TGTGCCAGCAGCGTCGCAACAGGGGGCTACGAGCAGTACTTC
TRBD2,TRBV29-1,TRBJ2-1,14,once,CSVDPAGNRNEQFF,TGCAGCGTTGATCCAGCGGGAAATCGGAATGAGCAGTTCTTC
NA,TRBV5-1,TRBJ2-3,14,NA,CASSLELAADTQYF,TGCGCCAGCAGCTTGGAACTAGCAGCAGATACGCAGTATTTT
TRBD2,TRBV7-9,TRBJ2-1,15,NA,CASSFVRGGPNEQFF,TGTGCCAGCAGCTTCGTCCGGGGGGGACCCAATGAGCAGTTCTTC
TRBD1,TRBV18,TRBJ2-7,14,NA,CASSPLDRAGEQYF,TGTGCCAGCTCACCATTGGACAGGGCAGGTGAGCAGTACTTC
TRBD1,TRBV6-1,TRBJ1-5,15,NA,CASSSTGDTNQPQHF,TGTGCCAGCAGTTCGACAGGGGATACGAATCAGCCCCAGCATTTT
TRBD1,TRBV9,TRBJ2-7,14,NA,CASSVDEGANKQYF,TGTGCCAGCAGCGTAGACGAGGGGGCTAATAAGCAGTACTTC
TRBD2,TRBV5-1,TRBJ2-5,13,NA,CASYPAGDETQYF,TGCGCCAGCTACCCAGCGGGAGACGAGACCCAGTACTTC
NA,TRBV5-8,TRBJ2-7,12,NA,CASSRRGTEQYF,TGTGCCAGCAGCCGACGGGGGACTGAGCAGTACTTC
TRBD2,TRBV5-1,TRBJ2-1,15,NA,CASSLGLAGNTKEFF,TGCGCCAGCAGTTTGGGACTAGCGGGAAATACTAAAGAGTTCTTC
TRBD1,TRBV5-1,TRBJ1-1,13,NA,CASRRTGRAEAFF,TGCGCCAGCAGACGGACAGGGAGGGCTGAAGCTTTCTTT
TRBD1,TRBV5-1,TRBJ1-2,15,NA,CASKFSLQGNYGYTF,TGCGCCAGCAAGTTTAGTCTACAGGGGAACTATGGCTACACCTTC
NA,TRBV15,TRBJ2-3,14,NA,CATSLGTSTDTQYF,TGTGCCACCAGCCTCGGGACTAGCACAGATACGCAGTATTTT
NA,TRBV27,TRBJ2-7,12,NA,CASGAFPYEQYF,TGTGCCAGCGGGGCCTTCCCCTACGAGCAGTACTTC
NA,TRBV18,TRBJ1-3,16,once,CASSPLEWGSGNTIYF,TGTGCCAGCTCACCACTTGAGTGGGGCTCGGGAAACACCATATATTTT
NA,TRBV6-6,TRBJ2-5,12,NA,CASSGQKETQYF,TGTGCCAGCAGCGGACAGAAAGAGACCCAGTACTTC
NA,TRBV5-1,TRBJ2-5,14,NA,CASSSGQLQETQYF,TGCGCCAGCAGCTCCGGACAGCTACAAGAGACCCAGTACTTC
NA,TRBV2,TRBJ1-5,15,NA,CASSEQGIRGQPQHF,TGTGCCAGCAGCGAGCAGGGAATTCGAGGTCAGCCCCAGCATTTT
NA,TRBV5-6,TRBJ1-1,13,NA,CASSYRRVTEAFF,TGTGCCAGCAGCTATAGACGGGTCACTGAAGCTTTCTTT
TRBD2,TRBV18,TRBJ2-1,17,NA,CASSQQLAGLSYNEQFF,TGTGCCAGCTCACAGCAACTAGCGGGACTCTCCTACAATGAGCAGTTCTTC
NA,TRBV5-1,TRBJ1-1,15,NA,CASSLLGPGETEAFF,TGCGCCAGCAGCTTATTGGGGCCAGGGGAGACTGAAGCTTTCTTT
TRBD1,TRBV20-1,TRBJ1-2,11,NA,CSAGTGGGYTF,TGCAGTGCAGGGACAGGAGGTGGCTACACCTTC
TRBD1,TRBV29-1,TRBJ2-7,16,once,CSVAEGGGTGGREQYF,TGCAGCGTGGCAGAGGGAGGCGGGACAGGGGGTCGGGAGCAGTACTTC
TRBD2,TRBV6-1,TRBJ2-7,15,once,CASAEGLAGAYEQYF,TGTGCCAGCGCGGAGGGACTAGCGGGAGCCTACGAGCAGTACTTC
NA,TRBV4-3,TRBJ2-5,14,NA,CASSQTYPQETQYF,TGCGCCAGCAGCCAAACATATCCCCAAGAGACCCAGTACTTC
TRBD1,TRBV6-5,TRBJ2-1,14,once,CASSFGTGGNEQFF,TGTGCCAGCAGTTTTGGGACAGGGGGCAATGAGCAGTTCTTC
NA,TRBV4-3,TRBJ1-2,16,NA,CASSQTMRGGGYGYTF,TGCGCCAGCAGCCAGACCATGAGGGGGGGAGGATATGGCTACACCTTC
NA,TRBV5-1,TRBJ2-7,15,NA,CASRPNVVRVGEQYF,TGCGCCAGCCGACCCAATGTAGTCAGGGTGGGCGAGCAGTACTTC
TRBD2,TRBV2,TRBJ2-7,17,NA,CATQRRLAGGYRDEQYF,TGTGCCACCCAGAGGAGGCTAGCGGGAGGTTATCGGGACGAGCAGTACTTC
TRBD1,TRBV7-9,TRBJ2-7,14,NA,CASSSRDRAYEQYF,TGTGCCAGCAGCTCCCGGGACAGAGCCTACGAGCAGTACTTC
TRBD1,TRBV29-1,TRBJ1-4,14,NA,CSAGRARGSEKLFF,TGCAGCGCCGGTCGGGCCAGGGGGAGTGAAAAACTGTTTTTT
NA,TRBV4-1,TRBJ1-5,15,NA,CASRQVWAGDQPQHF,TGCGCCAGCAGGCAAGTTTGGGCGGGGGATCAGCCCCAGCATTTT
TRBD1,TRBV6-1,TRBJ2-5,13,NA,CASRETGRETQYF,TGTGCCAGCAGGGAGACAGGGAGAGAGACCCAGTACTTC
NA,TRBV27,TRBJ1-1,13,NA,CASSTSSVTEAFF,TGTGCCAGCAGTACGTCATCGGTCACTGAAGCTTTCTTT
NA,TRBV27,TRBJ1-5,16,NA,CASSPYPGGSNQPQHF,TGTGCCAGCAGTCCATATCCGGGGGGGTCCAATCAGCCCCAGCATTTT
NA,TRBV30,TRBJ2-6,14,NA,CAWSVGGGTNVLTF,TGTGCCTGGAGTGTGGGAGGGGGGACCAACGTCCTGACTTTC
NA,TRBV28,TRBJ1-1,16,NA,CASSPLAGSGSREAFF,TGTGCCAGCAGCCCCCTCGCAGGCTCGGGAAGTCGTGAAGCTTTCTTT
NA,TRBV19,TRBJ2-2,14,NA,CASSMLGAGGELFF,TGTGCCAGTAGTATGTTGGGGGCTGGCGGGGAGCTGTTTTTT
NA,TRBV5-1,TRBJ2-2,15,NA,CASSFRLSNTGELFF,TGCGCCAGCAGCTTTCGACTTTCGAACACCGGGGAGCTGTTTTTT
NA,TRBV7-2,TRBJ2-1,14,NA,CASSFPERYNEQFF,TGTGCCAGCAGCTTCCCCGAGAGATACAATGAGCAGTTCTTC
TRBD1,TRBV30,TRBJ1-5,14,NA,CAWSVLQGAQPQHF,TGTGCCTGGAGTGTACTACAGGGGGCTCAGCCCCAGCATTTT
TRBD1,TRBV29-1,TRBJ1-2,16,NA,CSVDGTGTPISYGYTF,TGCAGCGTTGATGGGACAGGAACCCCAATAAGCTATGGCTACACCTTC